These 18 T cell receptor beta chains came from one sample sequenced in a study of OX40 agonist ivuxolimab in advanced cancers. The method was immunoSEQ multiplex PCR; TCRdb's version includes in-frame clones alone and lacks a portion of them. Of 46,000 or so clones listed, approximately 71% are singletons. The material sequenced was CD4+ or CD8+ T cells sorted from blood, taken in a trial of the OX40 agonist ivuxolimab. These receptors originate from an adult with an advanced solid tumor such as melanoma, head and neck, liver or kidney cancer.

The V call is TRBV27, the J call TRBJ2-3; 14 bases fit TRBD2. The junction had 13 bases not matched to a gene; V was cut back by 5 bases and J by 0 bases. This CDR3 has 20 amino acids. Germline CDR1 MNHEY, CDR2 SMNVEV (reference sequence). CDR3 nucleotides: TGTGCCAGCAGTCCCTTGGGACTAGCGGGAGAAGGAGGGAGCACAGATACGCAGTATTTT. It encodes CASSPLGLAGEGGSTDTQYF.

This chain joins TRBV5-4 and TRBJ2-6, with TRBD1 identical over 9 bases. V gave up 4 bases and J gave up 0 bases; unmatched junction bases: 8. CDR1 is SGHNT, CDR2 YYREEE, per germline (reference sequence). The CDR3 runs 18 residues. CDR3 coding DNA: TGTGCCAGCAGCCCTCTCGGGACAGGGCCCTCTGGGGCCAACGTCCTGACTTTC. Its protein product is CASSPLGTGPSGANVLTF.

This chain connects TRBV6-5 to TRBJ2-7; TRBD1 matches at 7 bases. With 5 bases clipped from V and 2 bases from J, the junction kept 6 bases outside the gene matches. Germline lookup yields CDR1 MNHEY and CDR2 SVGAGI. The CDR3 totals 14 residues. CDR3 DNA sequence: TGTGCCAGCAGTACAGGGGTAGGAACCTACGAGCAGTACTTC. It specifies CASSTGVGTYEQYF.

The V gene is TRBV6-1, the J gene TRBJ2-1; TRBD2 agrees at 10 bases. V was pared by 8 bases and J by 7 bases, with 8 bases of the junction left unmatched. Per germline, CDR1 MNHNS and CDR2 SASEGT. This CDR3 has 14 residues. The CDR3 sequence: CASRPGLARNEQFF. The DNA of the CDR3 is TGTGCCAGCCGGCCGGGACTAGCGAGAAATGAGCAGTTCTTC.

The genes are TRBV7-2 and TRBJ2-1, with 7 bases identical to TRBD2. J gave up 5 bases and V 0 bases, and 4 bases lay outside the gene matches. Germline V gives CDR1 SGHTA, CDR2 FQGNSA. The CDR3 is made up of 15 amino acids. The CDR3 protein is CASSLASGSDNEQFF. In DNA, the CDR3 is TGTGCCAGCAGCTTAGCTAGCGGGTCTGACAATGAGCAGTTCTTC.

The chain has TRBV7-3 and TRBJ2-3; a possible D gene is TRBD2 (6 bases). The CDR3 has 13 residues. Per the germline V gene, CDR1 is SGHTA and CDR2 is FQGTGA. Trimming removed 5 bases at V and 4 bases at J, with 10 bases between. CDR3 in amino acids: CASSLTSPDTQYF. CDR3 in DNA: TGTGCCAGCAGCCTGACTAGTCCAGATACGCAGTATTTT.

The CDR3 reads CASSKLYIGTGGRSNQPQHF. The DNA for the CDR3 is TGTGCCAGCAGCAAACTCTACATCGGGACAGGGGGCCGGAGCAATCAGCCCCAGCATTTT. The chain combines TRBV21-1 with TRBJ1-5; the table calls TRBD1, which could not be checked here. TRBV21-1 is labeled a pseudogene. This CDR3 has 20 amino acids.

The V and J genes are TRBV5-1 and TRBJ1-4; D is uncertain. V dropped 2 bases and J dropped 4 bases, with 6 bases sitting between them. CDR3 size: 13 residues. From germline, CDR1 is SGHRS and CDR2 YFSETQ. CDR3 loop: CASSFSSNEKLFF. CDR3 sequence (DNA): TGCGCCAGCAGCTTCTCAAGTAATGAAAAACTGTTTTTT.

This clone was seen at least ten times. This sequence joins TRBV5-6 and TRBJ2-7; 9 nucleotides agree with TRBD1. The J segment lost 4 bases and the V segment lost 3 bases, leaving 11 bases of the junction unmatched. This CDR3 spans 16 amino acids. Per the germline V gene, CDR1 is SGHDT and CDR2 is YYEEEE. CDR3: CASSSSRDRVLYEQYF. CDR3 bases: TGTGCCAGCAGCTCAAGTCGGGACAGGGTTTTGTACGAGCAGTACTTC.

The chain has TRBV5-1 and TRBJ1-1; D ambiguous. This CDR3 has 14 residues. The V gene lost 3 bases and the J gene lost 2 bases, with 11 bases spanning the gap. CDR1 SGHRS and CDR2 YFSETQ come from the germline V gene. The CDR3 region is CASSSFGANTEAFF. The CDR3 region has the DNA TGCGCCAGCAGCTCCTTTGGCGCAAACACTGAAGCTTTCTTT.

J is TRBJ1-2 and V is TRBV7-3, with 7 bases fitting TRBD1. The length of the CDR3 is 15 residues. Trimming removed 7 bases from V and 4 bases from J; junction bases left unmatched: 12. Germline assignment: CDR1 SGHTA and CDR2 FQGTGA. Written as DNA, the CDR3 is TGTGCCAGCAACAGACAGGGCCCCGGGGCCTATGGCTACACCTTC. Its protein is CASNRQGPGAYGYTF.

The chain joins TRBV6-5 to TRBJ1-1; D is uncertain. From germline, CDR1 is MNHEY and CDR2 SVGAGI. V lost 5 bases to trimming and J lost 1 base, with 14 bases between them. The CDR3 loop spans 15 amino acids. The CDR3 region has the DNA TGTGCCAGCAGTCCACTTCTTATAGAGAACACTGAAGCTTTCTTT. Protein sequence: CASSPLLIENTEAFF.

The chain carries TRBV14 and TRBJ2-7; D is ambiguous. In germline, CDR1 is SGHDN, CDR2 FVKESK. This CDR3 spans 16 amino acids. Between the trimmed V and J ends, which lost 0 bases and 2 bases, there was a span of 14 bases. The CDR3 sequence: CASSQELGTIAYEQYF. The CDR3 bases are TGTGCCAGCAGCCAAGAACTTGGCACTATCGCCTACGAGCAGTACTTC.

About this clone: This same CDR3 is encoded by further DNA sequences in the sample. J is TRBJ2-3 and V is TRBV5-1, with 12 bases matching TRBD2. The V and J ends lost 4 bases and 4 bases, in that order; junction bases with no gene match: 4. The CDR3 covers 15 residues. Germline CDR1 is SGHRS and CDR2 is YFSETQ. The CDR3 loop is CASSLTSGRADTQYF. The CDR3 DNA follows: TGCGCCAGCAGCCTGACTAGCGGGAGAGCAGATACGCAGTATTTT.

The chain carries TRBV2 and TRBJ2-1; unclear D gene. V dropped 3 bases and J dropped 6 bases, with 6 bases sitting between them. This CDR3 is 12 amino acids long. CDR1 and CDR2 from the germline V gene are SNHLY and FYNNEI. The DNA of the CDR3 is TGTGCCAGCAGTGAGCGATCCAATGAGCAGTTCTTC. Protein product: CASSERSNEQFF. The variable domain in full, with the rest retrieved from reference TRBV2 and TRBJ2-1, is EPEVTQTPSHQVTQMGQEVILRCVPISNHLYFYWYRQILGQKVEFLVSFYNNEISEKSEIFDDQFSVERPDGSNFTLKIRSTKLEDSAMYFCASSERSNEQFFGPGTRLTVL.

The rearrangement links TRBV5-1 to TRBJ1-3; unclear D gene. Trimming took off 0 bases at V and 0 bases at J, with 7 bases between the two ends. CDR1 is SGHRS and CDR2 is YFSETQ in the germline V gene. CDR3 size: 15 residues. The CDR3 DNA sequence: TGCGCCAGCAGCTTGGTTCCGAGCTCTGGAAACACCATATATTTT. Its translation is CASSLVPSSGNTIYF.

The J gene is TRBJ2-1, the V gene TRBV7-9; 8 bases are a match to TRBD2. The CDR3 spans 16 residues. J was trimmed by 6 bases and V by 5 bases; bases with no gene match: 12. The germline gives CDR1 SEHNR, CDR2 FQNEAQ (reference sequence). This CDR3 reads CASSPQWREAFNEQFF. Written as DNA, the CDR3 is TGTGCCAGCAGCCCCCAGTGGCGGGAGGCCTTCAATGAGCAGTTCTTC.

This clone was counted once. V gene TRBV11-1 combines with J gene TRBJ2-7, with 12 bases lining up with TRBD2. With 0 bases clipped from V and 4 bases from J, the junction kept 4 bases outside the gene matches. Germline CDR1 and CDR2: SGHAT and FQDESV (reference sequence). The CDR3 is made up of 16 amino acids. The chain's CDR3 is CASSLARLAGVYEQYF. The DNA of the CDR3 is TGTGCCAGCAGCTTAGCAAGACTAGCGGGAGTATACGAGCAGTACTTC.